The T cell receptor (beta chain) described here comes from a study of glioma-infiltrating T cells. For the study at large: Low-grade gliomas were grade II; glioblastomas were grade IV at initial diagnosis.

TCR alpha and beta CDR3 regions were amplified from RNA using iRepertoire nested multiplex PCR. Using its own MiXCR run on the multiplex PCR reads, TCRdb lists one record per CDR3 protein. Among 300,000 to 450,000 distinct CDR3 sequences listed, around 45% were seen once. The CDR3 loop spans 17 amino acids. Trimming removed 3 bases at V and 6 bases at J, with 21 bases between. Germline-derived CDR1 and CDR2 are LGHNA and YNFKEQ. V and J are TRBV4-2 and TRBJ1-5, with D perhaps matching TRBD1 (6 bases). The TCR originated in a human donor with low-grade glioma or glioblastoma, undergoing nonglioma brain surgery, or in good health (not recorded which). Sequencing was carried out using glioma tissue, nonneoplastic brain tissue, or PBMCs (not recorded which). CDR3 sequence (DNA): TGTGCCAGCAGCCACCCTTTCACCAGGGGAGGCGGTCAGCCCCAGCATTTT. Translated, it gives CASSHPFTRGGGQPQHF.